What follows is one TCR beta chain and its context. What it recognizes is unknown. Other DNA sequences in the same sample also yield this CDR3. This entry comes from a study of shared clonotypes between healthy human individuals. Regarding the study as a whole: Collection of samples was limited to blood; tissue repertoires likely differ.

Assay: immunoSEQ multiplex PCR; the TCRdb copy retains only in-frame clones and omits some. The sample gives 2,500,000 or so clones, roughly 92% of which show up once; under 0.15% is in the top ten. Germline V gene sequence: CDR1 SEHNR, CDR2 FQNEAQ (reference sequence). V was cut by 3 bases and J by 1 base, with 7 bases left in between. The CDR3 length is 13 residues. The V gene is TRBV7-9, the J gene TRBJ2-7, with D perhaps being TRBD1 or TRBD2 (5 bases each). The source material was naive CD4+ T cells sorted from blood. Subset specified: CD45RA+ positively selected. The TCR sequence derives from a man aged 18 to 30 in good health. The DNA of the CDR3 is TGTGCCAGCAGCTTTGGGGGATCCTACGAGCAGTACTTC. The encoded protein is CASSFGGSYEQYF.